The 6 T cell receptor beta chains given below trace back to one sample, sequenced in a study of CD8+CD57+ T cells in acquired aplastic anemia (dated by TCRdb to 2016 to 2019). Data came from an Illumina HiSeq 2000. Genomic DNA served as template for TCR beta VDJ combination and CDR3 sequence profiling. TCRdb reprocessing: public reads trimmed at Q25 with fastp, clones called with MiXCR, in-frame beta chains kept. Rows are unified per CDR3 protein, each entry keeping the most common DNA and genes. Counted in this sample were 150,000 to 200,000 distinct CDR3 sequences; just under 65% of them appeared once. The ten top clones hold 45% of the sample. The specimen sequenced was sorted CD4+, CD8+, or CD8+CD57+ T cells (not recorded which) from PBMCs. Every receptor here comes from a human donor in good health.

V is TRBV9 and J is TRBJ2-7, with 8 bases that match TRBD2. There are 15 residues in the CDR3. J lost 5 bases, V lost 0 bases, and 7 bases had no gene match. Germline CDR1 SGDLS, CDR2 YYNGEE. CDR3 residues: CASSVGLASVNEQYF. In nucleotides, the CDR3 is TGTGCCAGCAGCGTAGGACTAGCGTCCGTCAACGAGCAGTACTTC.

DNA of the CDR3: TGTGCCATCCAAGACAGGGTTTATTACGAGCAGTACTTC. It yields the protein CAIQDRVYYEQYF. The chain uses TRBV10-3 and TRBJ2-7, with TRBD1 identical over 7 bases. V was clipped by 8 bases and J by 4 bases; unmatched bases: 8. The germline V gene has CDR1 ENHRY and CDR2 SYGVKD. This CDR3 has 13 residues.

The chain joins TRBV7-6 to TRBJ2-3; D may match TRBD1 or TRBD2 (5 bases each). V shed 5 bases and J shed 3 bases, with 12 bases lying between them. The CDR3 spans 14 residues. The V gene's germline CDR1 is SGHVS and CDR2 FNYEAQ. DNA for the CDR3: TGTGCCAGCAGCCGGGACCAGCTAACAGATACGCAGTATTTT. It encodes CASSRDQLTDTQYF.

CDR3 DNA sequence: TGTGCCAGCAGCATCACCCTATCTCGGACAGATGACTTACTACTTGGCTACACCTTC. Translation: CASSITLSRTDDLLLGYTF. The chain uses TRBV12-3 or TRBV12-4 and TRBJ1-2; D is possibly TRBD1 (6 bases). The CDR3 has 19 residues. The germline V and J ends were trimmed by 6 bases and 7 bases, with 33 bases remaining between them.

Many counts were recorded for this clonotype. V gene TRBV6-5 combines with J gene TRBJ2-1, with 9 nucleotides matching TRBD2. Germline trimming cut 6 bases from V and 10 bases from J; bases unmatched to any gene: 7. This CDR3 has 13 amino acids. Germline assignment: CDR1 MNHEY and CDR2 SVGAGI. The CDR3 sequence is CASSLGLANEQFF. In DNA, the CDR3 is TGTGCCAGCAGCTTGGGACTAGCCAACGAGCAGTTCTTC.

This clonotype was seen ten or more times. The chain employs TRBV6-1 and TRBJ1-5; tentative D call: TRBD1 (5 bases). V was pared by 5 bases and J by 2 bases, with 13 bases between. The germline CDR1 and CDR2 sequences are MNHNS and SASEGT. The CDR3 is 15 residues long. CDR3 protein: CASSLQGYGNQPQHF. CDR3 in DNA: TGTGCCAGCAGTCTCCAGGGATACGGCAATCAGCCCCAGCATTTT.